This TCR beta chain was sequenced during a study of blood T cell repertoires in COVID-19. Study summary: From T cells, B-cell-depleted T cells, or PBMCs came the material, which was cDNA or gDNA.

This clone was observed a single time. The CDR3 has 15 amino acids. Trimming removed 5 bases from V and 7 bases from J; junction bases left unmatched: 6. The germline V gene has CDR1 SNHLY and CDR2 FYNNEI. Clinical history reported by participants formed the basis on which cohorts were assigned. Clones were sequenced by immunoSEQ multiplex PCR, and TCRdb holds only the in-frame ones, with some missing. The sample comprises around 200,000 clones, roughly nine tenths of which are singletons, and over 3% rests with the top ten. The sequenced material came from PBMCs or T cells enriched from blood (not recorded which). The chain has TRBV2 and TRBJ1-6, with 9 bases aligning to TRBD1. This sequence was found in a woman aged 50 to 65 in a cohort exposed to, infected with or recovered from COVID-19 (not recorded which). The CDR3 is CASSLETGGNSPLHF. CDR3 coding DNA: TGTGCCAGCAGTCTCGAGACAGGGGGGAATTCACCCCTCCACTTT.